Following are 2 T cell receptor beta chains from one sample sequenced in a study of fetal regulatory T cell absence and autoimmunity. TCRdb's copy holds only in-frame clones and misses some; the assay was immunoSEQ multiplex PCR. This table holds about 95,000 clones, approximately 79% found once. The specimen was pancreas tissue. Source of these receptors: a male donor with IPEX syndrome.

This chain uses TRBV11-3 with TRBJ2-7; 8 nucleotides match TRBD2. Germline values: CDR1 SGHNT, CDR2 YENEEA. The CDR3 has 16 amino acids. V lost 4 bases to trimming and J lost 2 bases; unmatched junction nucleotides: 10. CDR3 sequence (DNA): TGTGCCAGCAGCTCCCCGCTAGCGGGCGGCACCTACGAGCAGTACTTC. Protein sequence: CASSSPLAGGTYEQYF.

The chain couples TRBV7-9 to TRBJ2-7; 13 bases agree with TRBD2. The CDR3 is 16 residues long. The V gene end was trimmed by 3 bases and the J gene end by 2 bases; junction bases not matched to a gene: 4. Germline values: CDR1 SEHNR, CDR2 FQNEAQ (reference sequence). CDR3 loop: CASSFSGTSGAYEQYF. In DNA form, the CDR3 reads TGTGCCAGCAGCTTTTCTGGGACTAGCGGGGCCTACGAGCAGTACTTC. The variable domain in full, with the rest retrieved from reference TRBV7-9 and TRBJ2-7, is DTGVSQNPRHKITKRGQNVTFRCDPISEHNRLYWYRQTLGQGPEFLTYFQNEAQLEKSRLLSDRFSAERPKGSFSTLEIQRTEQGDSAMYLCASSFSGTSGAYEQYFGPGTRLTVT.